This T cell receptor (beta chain) was sequenced in a study of a mutant IDH1 vaccine in newly diagnosed glioma. At the level of the study: At weeks 1, 3, 5, 7, 11, 15, 19 and 23, patients received a vaccination, eight in all. Those enrolled had earlier been treated with radiotherapy, temozolomide, or both, mostly both.

Here immunoSEQ multiplex PCR was the method, and the copy in TCRdb shows in-frame clones only, minus some. The table includes about 120,000 clones, just under 80% detected once. CDR3 size: 15 residues. Germline loops: CDR1 SEHNR, CDR2 FQNEAQ (reference sequence). Trimming removed 1 base from V and 3 bases from J; junction bases left unmatched: 3. Time point noted: week 11, during vaccination. A 20-mer mutant IDH1 peptide at 300 ug was injected subcutaneously with topical imiquimod. Study results and caveats: Alterations occurring in top peripheral T cell clonotypes seemed unrelated to pseudoprogression.

This clone was seen a single time. What it recognizes is unknown. This TCR was sampled from a man in his forties or fifties with glioma. V usage is TRBV7-9 and J usage is TRBJ2-3; the match to TRBD2 covers 8 bases. The material sequenced was PBMCs, taken from a glioma patient whose treatment included an IDH1 peptide vaccine. DNA for the CDR3: TGTGCCAGCAGCTTAGGAGCGGGAGAGACAGATACGCAGTATTTT. The encoded protein is CASSLGAGETDTQYF.